These T cell receptor beta chains were read from a single sample in a study of T-cell reconstitution after alpha-beta-depleted transplantation in children. Via MiXCR, TCRdb re-called the PCR reads, giving one row per CDR3 protein. There are 250,000 to 300,000 distinct CDR3 sequences in the sample; 10% occur only once, and 7% to 9.5% lies in the top ten. Sample: PBMCs, taken before TCRalphabeta/CD19-depleted stem cell transplant. All receptors derive from a boy under three years old with acute myeloid leukemia, due to receive a stem cell transplant. CDR3s leave out the opening cysteine and the closing phenylalanine or tryptophan.

J gene | V gene | CDR3 protein
TRBJ2-1 | TRBV29-1 | SVGGTYNEQF
TRBJ1-1 | TRBV7-2 | ASSAGPNTEAF
TRBJ2-5 | TRBV11-2 | ASSPGQRQETQY
TRBJ2-7 | TRBV11-2 | ASSLGGGGYEQY
TRBJ1-4 | TRBV5-1 | ASSLGISNEKLF
TRBJ1-6 | TRBV12-3/TRBV12-4 | ASSLNHDNSPLH
TRBJ2-5 | TRBV7-9 | ASSFPSGGAKGETQY
TRBJ2-1 | TRBV7-9 | ASSCPRRGRNEQF
TRBJ2-3 | TRBV29-1 | SVYGGALSSSTDTQY
TRBJ2-7 | TRBV29-1 | SVGAGLASFPYEQY
TRBJ2-3 | TRBV20-1 | SARDSGTGVTDTQY